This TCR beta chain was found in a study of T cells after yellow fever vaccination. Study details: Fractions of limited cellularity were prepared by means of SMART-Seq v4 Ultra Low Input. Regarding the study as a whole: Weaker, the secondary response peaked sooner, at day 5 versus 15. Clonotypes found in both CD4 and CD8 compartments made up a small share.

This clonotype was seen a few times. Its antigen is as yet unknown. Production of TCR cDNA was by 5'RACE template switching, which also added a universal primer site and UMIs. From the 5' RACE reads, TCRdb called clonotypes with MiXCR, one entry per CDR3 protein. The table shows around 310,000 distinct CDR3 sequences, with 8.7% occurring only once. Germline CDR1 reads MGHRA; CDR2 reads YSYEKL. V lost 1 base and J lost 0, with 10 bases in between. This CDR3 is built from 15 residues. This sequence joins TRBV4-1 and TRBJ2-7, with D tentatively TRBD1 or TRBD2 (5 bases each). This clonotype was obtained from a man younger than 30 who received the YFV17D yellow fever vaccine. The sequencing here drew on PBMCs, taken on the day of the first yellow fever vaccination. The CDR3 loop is CASSQVSGASYEQYF. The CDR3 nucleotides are TGCGCCAGCAGCCAAGTTTCCGGGGCCTCCTACGAGCAGTACTTC.